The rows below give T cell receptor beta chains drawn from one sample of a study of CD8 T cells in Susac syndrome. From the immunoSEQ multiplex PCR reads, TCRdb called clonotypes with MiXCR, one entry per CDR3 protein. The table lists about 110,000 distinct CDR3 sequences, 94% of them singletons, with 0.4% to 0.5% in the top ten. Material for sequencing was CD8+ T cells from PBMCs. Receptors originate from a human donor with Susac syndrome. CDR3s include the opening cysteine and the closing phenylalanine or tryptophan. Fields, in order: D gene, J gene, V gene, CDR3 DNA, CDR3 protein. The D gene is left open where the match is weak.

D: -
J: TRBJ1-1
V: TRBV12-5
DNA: TGTGCTAGTGGTCTGACAGCTATGAACACTGAAGCTTTCTTT
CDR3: CASGLTAMNTEAFF

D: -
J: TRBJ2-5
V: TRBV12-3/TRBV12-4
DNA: TGTGCCAGCAGTTCCGGGAACTCCAGGGAGGAGACCCAGTACTTC
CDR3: CASSSGNSREETQYF

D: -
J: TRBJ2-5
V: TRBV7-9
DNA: TGTGCCAGCAGCTTAAAGGGGCTACGTGGCCAAGAGACCCAGTACTTC
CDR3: CASSLKGLRGQETQYF

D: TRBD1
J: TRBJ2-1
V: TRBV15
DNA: TGTGCCACCGCCGAACCCGGGACAGGGACTGGTGAGCAGTTCTTC
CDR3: CATAEPGTGTGEQFF

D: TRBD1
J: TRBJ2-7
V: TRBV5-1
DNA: TGCGCCAGCAGCACGGGACAGGGAGTCCACGAGCAGTACTTC
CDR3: CASSTGQGVHEQYF

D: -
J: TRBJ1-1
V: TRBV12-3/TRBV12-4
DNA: TGTGCCAGCAGTAGGGGCCAGAGCTACACTGAAGCTTTCTTT
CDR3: CASSRGQSYTEAFF

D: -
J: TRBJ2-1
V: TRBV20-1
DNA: TGCAGTGCTAGAGTAACAGGATACAATGAGCAGTTCTTC
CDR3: CSARVTGYNEQFF

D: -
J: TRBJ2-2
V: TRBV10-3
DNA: TGTGCCATCAGTGAACCGGGGACCGGGGAGCTGTTTTTT
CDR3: CAISEPGTGELFF

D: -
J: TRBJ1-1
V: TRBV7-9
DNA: TGTGCCAGCAGCTTAGAGCAGGGGCCCTCGAACACTGAAGCTTTCTTT
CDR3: CASSLEQGPSNTEAFF

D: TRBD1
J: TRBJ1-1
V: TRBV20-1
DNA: TGCAGTGCTGACACTACTCTCGTTCGGGACAGACGGAACACTGAAGCTTTCTTT
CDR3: CSADTTLVRDRRNTEAFF

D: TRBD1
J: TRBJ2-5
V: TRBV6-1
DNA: TGTGCCAGCAGTGGCGTCGGACAGGGACGGCAAGAGACCCAGTACTTC
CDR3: CASSGVGQGRQETQYF

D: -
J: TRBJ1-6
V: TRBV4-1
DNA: TGCGCCAGCAGCCAAGATCCCCCGCTTCATCAGGCGAAGTCACCCCTCCACTTT
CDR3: CASSQDPPLHQAKSPLHF

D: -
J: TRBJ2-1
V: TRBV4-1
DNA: TGCGCCAGCAGCCTCGGGACTGGCCTCTACAATGAGCAGTTCTTC
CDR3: CASSLGTGLYNEQFF

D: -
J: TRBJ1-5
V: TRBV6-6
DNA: TGTGCCAGCAGTCCGGTGAATCAGCCCCAGCATTTT
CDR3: CASSPVNQPQHF

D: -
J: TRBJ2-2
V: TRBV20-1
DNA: TGCAGTGCTAGAGATGGGGACACCGCGGCCGGGGAGCTGTTTTTT
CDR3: CSARDGDTAAGELFF

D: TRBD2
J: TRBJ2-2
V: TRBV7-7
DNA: TGTGCCAGCAGCTCTCGAGCGGGGCCGAACACCGGGGAGCTGTTTTTT
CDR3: CASSSRAGPNTGELFF

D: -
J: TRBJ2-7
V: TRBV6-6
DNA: TGTGCCAGCAGTTACCAGGGTCTCGACGAGCAGTACTTC
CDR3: CASSYQGLDEQYF

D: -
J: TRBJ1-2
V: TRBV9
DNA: TGTGCCAGCGGGTCACAGGTGGGCTACACCTTC
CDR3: CASGSQVGYTF

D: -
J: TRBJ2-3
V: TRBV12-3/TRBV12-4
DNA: TGTGCCAGCAGTTATCAGGGGCTCGCAGATACGCAGTATTTT
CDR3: CASSYQGLADTQYF

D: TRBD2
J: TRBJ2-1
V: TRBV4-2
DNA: TGTGCCAGCAGCCAATTTGGGACTAGCGGGGGGACAAATGAGCAGTTCTTC
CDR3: CASSQFGTSGGTNEQFF

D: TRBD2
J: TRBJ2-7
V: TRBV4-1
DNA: TGCGCCAGCAGCCACCAGCGGGACTACGAGCAGTACTTC
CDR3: CASSHQRDYEQYF

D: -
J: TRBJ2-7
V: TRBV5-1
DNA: TGCGCCAGCAGCTTGGACTTAGGACGGTACTACGAGCAGTACTTC
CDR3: CASSLDLGRYYEQYF

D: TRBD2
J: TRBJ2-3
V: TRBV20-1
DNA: TGCAGTGGTAGCGGGCGATACACAGATACGCAGTATTTT
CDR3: CSGSGRYTDTQYF

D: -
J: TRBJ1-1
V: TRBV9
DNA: TGTGCCAGCAGCGTAGCCGACACTGAAGCTTTCTTT
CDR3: CASSVADTEAFF

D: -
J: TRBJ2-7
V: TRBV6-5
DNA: TGTGCCAGCAGCTGGAGGGACGAGCAGTACTTC
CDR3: CASSWRDEQYF

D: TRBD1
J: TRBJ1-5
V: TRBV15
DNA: TGTGCCACCAGCAGAGATCTGCCGACAGGGGGGAATCAGCCCCAGCATTTT
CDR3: CATSRDLPTGGNQPQHF

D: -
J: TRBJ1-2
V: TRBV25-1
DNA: TGTGCCAGCAGTAATACCCTCTATGGCTACACCTTC
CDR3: CASSNTLYGYTF

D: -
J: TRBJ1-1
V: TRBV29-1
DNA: TGCAGCGTTGAGCAGGAGGTGAACACTGAAGCTTTCTTT
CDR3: CSVEQEVNTEAFF

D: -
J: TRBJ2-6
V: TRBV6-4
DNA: TGTGCCAGCAGCCCCAGCCATGGGGCCAACGTCCTGACTTTC
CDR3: CASSPSHGANVLTF

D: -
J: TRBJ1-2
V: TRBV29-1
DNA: TGCAGCGTTGATCCAGGGTCGGGCGATGGCTACACCTTC
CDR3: CSVDPGSGDGYTF

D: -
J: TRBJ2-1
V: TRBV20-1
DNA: TGCAGTGCCCCCCGCGCGGGCGGCGACAATGAGCAGTTCTTC
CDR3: CSAPRAGGDNEQFF

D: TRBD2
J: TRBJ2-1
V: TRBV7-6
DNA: TGTGCCAGCAGCCCGACTAGCGGTACCTACAATGAGCAGTTCTTC
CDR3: CASSPTSGTYNEQFF

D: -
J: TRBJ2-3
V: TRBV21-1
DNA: TGTGCCAGCATAAAGGGTCTAGCTCCCACAGATACGCAGTATTTT
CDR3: CASIKGLAPTDTQYF

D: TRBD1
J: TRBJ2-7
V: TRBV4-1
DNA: TGCGCCAGCAGCCAAGAGGACAGGGGTGGGGACGAGCAGTACTTC
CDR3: CASSQEDRGGDEQYF

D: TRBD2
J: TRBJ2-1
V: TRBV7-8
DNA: TGTGCCAGCAGCTCTACGCCGGGGACTAGTAGCCTTGAGCAGTTCTTC
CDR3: CASSSTPGTSSLEQFF

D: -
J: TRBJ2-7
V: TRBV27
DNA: TGTGCCAGCAAGATTGGGGGCCCGGGCTACGAGCAGTACTTC
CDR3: CASKIGGPGYEQYF

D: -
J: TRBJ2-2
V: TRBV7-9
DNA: TGTGCCAGCAGCCCGGGAATTCGCGGGGAGCTGTTTTTT
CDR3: CASSPGIRGELFF